The present T cell receptor beta chain was sequenced within a study of regulatory T cells. The primer mix had 52 TRBV and 13 TRBJ primers. Clones were sequenced by immunoSEQ multiplex PCR, and TCRdb holds only the in-frame ones, with some missing. This sample has 25,000 to 40,000 clones, with over 85% found just once. To note about this clone: Its antigen is not identified.

The germline V gene has CDR1 SGHNT and CDR2 YYREEE (reference sequence). The CDR3 is made up of 12 amino acids. V was shortened by 4 bases and J by 5 bases, with 9 bases between the two germline ends. Study results and limitations: Hydrophobic residues at CDR3 positions 6 and 7 were enriched in conventional CD4+ T cells of CD3G-deficient patients.

A couple of CD3G-deficient patients had more severe autoimmunity; all had some. CD4+ cells were sorted into CD25-high CD127-low regulatory cells and CD25-low CD127-high conventional cells. The TCR was taken from a child aged 2 to 9 with CD3G deficiency. The chain employs TRBV5-4 and TRBJ2-5; the D gene is possibly TRBD1 (5 bases). Material: conventional CD4+ T cells sorted from blood. Here the CDR3 reads CASSQQDETQYF. The CDR3 coding sequence is TGTGCCAGCAGCCAACAGGACGAGACCCAGTACTTC.